The rows below give T cell receptor beta chains drawn from one sample of a study of radiotherapy plus CTLA-4 blockade in lung cancer. Data came from immunoSEQ multiplex PCR; TCRdb stores just in-frame clones and leaves some out. This table holds more than 95,000 clones, 75% to 80% found once. The source material was peripheral blood, sampled from a patient treated with radiotherapy plus ipilimumab. These receptors all stem from a human donor with non-small cell lung cancer who had a partial response to radiotherapy plus ipilimumab. Each CDR3 is given with its conserved first and last residue. Fields, in order: clone size, J gene, D gene, V gene, CDR3 DNA, CDR3 protein. A D gene is named only where the DNA matches it firmly. The size field is filled for only some rows; it gives once, few, many or a size class.

abundance: .; j_gene: TRBJ1-1; d_gene: .; v_gene: TRBV6-6; CDR3nt: TGTGCCAGCAGTCAAAAGACCGGGGCTTTCTTT; CDR3aa: CASSQKTGAFF
abundance: .; j_gene: TRBJ2-5; d_gene: .; v_gene: TRBV27; CDR3nt: TGTGCCAGCAGCCCCTTCGATAGCCAAGAGACCCAGTACTTC; CDR3aa: CASSPFDSQETQYF
abundance: .; j_gene: TRBJ1-2; d_gene: .; v_gene: TRBV28; CDR3nt: TGTGCCAGCAGTTATTTAAACTATGGCTACACCTTC; CDR3aa: CASSYLNYGYTF
abundance: .; j_gene: TRBJ1-2; d_gene: TRBD1; v_gene: TRBV28; CDR3nt: TGTGCCAGCAGTTTATTAGCGGGGACAGGGGAAAGCTACACCTTC; CDR3aa: CASSLLAGTGESYTF
abundance: once; j_gene: TRBJ2-3; d_gene: TRBD2; v_gene: TRBV7-9; CDR3nt: TGTGCCAGCAGCTTAACGGGAGGCGTCGCCCGCACAGATACGCAGTATTTT; CDR3aa: CASSLTGGVARTDTQYF
abundance: .; j_gene: TRBJ2-2; d_gene: .; v_gene: TRBV9; CDR3nt: TGTGCCAGCAGCGGGGTCGGGAGAAACACCGGGGAGCTGTTTTTT; CDR3aa: CASSGVGRNTGELFF
abundance: .; j_gene: TRBJ2-3; d_gene: TRBD2; v_gene: TRBV6-5; CDR3nt: TGTGCCAGCAGTTACACTCGCGGGAGTGCAGATACGCAGTATTTT; CDR3aa: CASSYTRGSADTQYF
abundance: .; j_gene: TRBJ2-3; d_gene: .; v_gene: TRBV19; CDR3nt: TGTGCCAGTAGTCTCATTTCCTCAGGGAAAGATACGCAGTATTTT; CDR3aa: CASSLISSGKDTQYF
abundance: .; j_gene: TRBJ2-3; d_gene: TRBD1; v_gene: TRBV29-1; CDR3nt: TGCAGCGTTGAGAAAGGGACAGGTTCTAGCACAGATACGCAGTATTTT; CDR3aa: CSVEKGTGSSTDTQYF
abundance: .; j_gene: TRBJ2-7; d_gene: .; v_gene: TRBV29-1; CDR3nt: TGCAGCGTTGAATCAGAAAGCTCCTACGAGCAGTACTTC; CDR3aa: CSVESESSYEQYF
abundance: many; j_gene: TRBJ2-5; d_gene: TRBD2; v_gene: TRBV9; CDR3nt: TGTGCCAGCAGCGTAGATAGCGGGAGGGGAGAGACCCAGTACTTC; CDR3aa: CASSVDSGRGETQYF
abundance: .; j_gene: TRBJ2-3; d_gene: .; v_gene: TRBV25-1; CDR3nt: TGTGCCAGCAGTGAGAGCGGTAGCACAGATACGCAGTATTTT; CDR3aa: CASSESGSTDTQYF
abundance: .; j_gene: TRBJ2-1; d_gene: .; v_gene: TRBV5-1; CDR3nt: TGCGCCAGCAGCTTGAGGTCGGAGGGGCACTACAATGAGCAGTTCTTC; CDR3aa: CASSLRSEGHYNEQFF
abundance: .; j_gene: TRBJ2-6; d_gene: .; v_gene: TRBV4-1; CDR3nt: TGCGCCAGCAGCCAAGTGTACGCGAACTCTGGGGCCAACGTCCTGACTTTC; CDR3aa: CASSQVYANSGANVLTF
abundance: .; j_gene: TRBJ2-7; d_gene: TRBD2; v_gene: TRBV10-3; CDR3nt: TGTGCCATCAGTAATCCCGGGACTAGCGGGCTTAGCTCCTACGAGCAGTACTTC; CDR3aa: CAISNPGTSGLSSYEQYF
abundance: .; j_gene: TRBJ1-1; d_gene: TRBD1; v_gene: TRBV11-2; CDR3nt: TGTGCCAGCAGCCGGCCGGACAGGGCTTCTGAAGCTTTCTTT; CDR3aa: CASSRPDRASEAFF
abundance: .; j_gene: TRBJ2-7; d_gene: TRBD2; v_gene: TRBV7-6; CDR3nt: TGTGCCAGCAGCTTAGTGGCTAGCGGGGGCAAGCAGTACTTC; CDR3aa: CASSLVASGGKQYF